This passage covers 3 T cell receptor beta chains from one sample sequenced in a study of cytomegalovirus exposure and HLA in healthy donors. Method: immunoSEQ multiplex PCR; TCRdb's copy keeps in-frame clones and lacks some. The sample has 65,000 to 90,000 clones, about 90% seen once. Source material: PBMCs. These receptors were taken from a woman under 30 in good health and CMV-seropositive.

This clone was observed once. The J gene is TRBJ1-2, the V gene TRBV2, with D tentatively TRBD1 (5 bases). CDR3 size: 14 residues. From germline, CDR1 is SNHLY and CDR2 FYNNEI. Trimming shortened V by 6 bases and J by 0 bases, and 11 bases separated the two germline ends. The CDR3 spells CASSLDSSNYGYTF. CDR3 sequence (DNA): TGTGCCAGCAGCCTAGACAGCTCTAACTATGGCTACACCTTC.

The rearrangement uses TRBV2 and TRBJ1-5, with 10 bases fitting TRBD1. Germline-derived CDR1 and CDR2 are SNHLY and FYNNEI. V lost 11 bases to trimming and J lost 5 bases; unmatched junction nucleotides: 3. The CDR3 is made up of 12 amino acids. The CDR3 DNA sequence: TGTGCCGGAGGACAGGGGGATCAGCCCCAGCATTTT. Residues: CAGGQGDQPQHF. The whole variable domain, filled in from reference TRBV2 and TRBJ1-5, reads EPEVTQTPSHQVTQMGQEVILRCVPISNHLYFYWYRQILGQKVEFLVSFYNNEISEKSEIFDDQFSVERPDGSNFTLKIRSTKLEDSAMYFCAGGQGDQPQHFGDGTRLSIL.

The sample holds one count of this clone. The V gene is TRBV5-4, the J gene TRBJ2-1, with 13 positions matching TRBD2. With 5 bases clipped from V and 7 bases from J, the junction kept 9 bases outside the gene matches. There are 16 residues in the CDR3. CDR1 and CDR2 from the germline V gene are SGHNT and YYREEE (reference sequence). CDR3 nucleotide sequence: TGTGCCAGCAGTTCTGGACTAGCGGGAGAGTCGAATGAGCAGTTCTTC. Its protein is CASSSGLAGESNEQFF.